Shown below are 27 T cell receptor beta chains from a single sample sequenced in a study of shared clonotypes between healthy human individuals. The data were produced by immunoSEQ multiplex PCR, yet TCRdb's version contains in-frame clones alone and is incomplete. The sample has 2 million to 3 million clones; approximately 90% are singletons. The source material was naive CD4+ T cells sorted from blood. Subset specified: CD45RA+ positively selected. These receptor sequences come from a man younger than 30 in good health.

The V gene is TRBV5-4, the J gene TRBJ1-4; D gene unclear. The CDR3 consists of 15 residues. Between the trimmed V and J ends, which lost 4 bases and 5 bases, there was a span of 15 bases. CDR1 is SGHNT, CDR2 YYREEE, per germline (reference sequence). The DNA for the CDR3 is TGTGCCAGCAGCAACCCCCGGGCAGCAAATGAAAAACTGTTTTTT. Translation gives CASSNPRAANEKLFF.

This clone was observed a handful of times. The CDR3 is CAWSQFNSNQPQHF. The CDR3 nucleotides read TGTGCCTGGAGCCAGTTTAATAGCAATCAGCCCCAGCATTTT. The chain carries TRBV30 and TRBJ1-5; no clear D. Germline V gene sequence: CDR1 GTSNPN, CDR2 SVGIG (reference sequence). V was pared by 3 bases and J by 0 bases, with 9 bases between. The CDR3 extends over 14 amino acids.

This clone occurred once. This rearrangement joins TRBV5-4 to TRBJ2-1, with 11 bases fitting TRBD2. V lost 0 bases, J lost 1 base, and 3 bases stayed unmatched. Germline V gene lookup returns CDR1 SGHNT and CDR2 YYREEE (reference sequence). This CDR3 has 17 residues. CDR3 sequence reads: CASSLEGLADSYNEQFF. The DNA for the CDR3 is TGTGCCAGCAGCTTGGAGGGACTAGCGGATTCCTACAATGAGCAGTTCTTC.

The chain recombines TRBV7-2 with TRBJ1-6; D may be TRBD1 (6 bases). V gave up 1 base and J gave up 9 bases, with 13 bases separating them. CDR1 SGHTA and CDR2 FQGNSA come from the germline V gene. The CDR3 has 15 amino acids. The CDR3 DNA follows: TGTGCCAGCAGCTTAGATAGGGCAGGGGTTTCACCCCTCCACTTT. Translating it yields CASSLDRAGVSPLHF.

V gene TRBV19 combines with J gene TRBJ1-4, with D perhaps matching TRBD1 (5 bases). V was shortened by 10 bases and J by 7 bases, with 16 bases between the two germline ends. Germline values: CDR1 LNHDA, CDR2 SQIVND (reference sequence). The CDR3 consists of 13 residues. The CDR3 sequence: CATQSRGTEKLFF. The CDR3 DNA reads TGTGCCACCCAGTCACGGGGCACTGAAAAACTGTTTTTT.

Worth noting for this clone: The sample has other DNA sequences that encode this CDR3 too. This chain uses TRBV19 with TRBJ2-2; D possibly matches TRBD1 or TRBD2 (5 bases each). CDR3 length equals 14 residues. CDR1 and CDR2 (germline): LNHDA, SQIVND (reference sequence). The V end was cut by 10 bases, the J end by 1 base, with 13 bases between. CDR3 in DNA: TGTGCCACTTCCGGGACGAGGAACACCGGGGAGCTGTTTTTT. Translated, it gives CATSGTRNTGELFF. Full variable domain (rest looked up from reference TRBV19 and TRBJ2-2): DGGITQSPKYLFRKEGQNVTLSCEQNLNHDAMYWYRQDPGQGLRLIYYSQIVNDFQKGDIAEGYSVSREKKESFPLTVTSAQKNPTAFYLCATSGTRNTGELFFGEGSRLTVL.

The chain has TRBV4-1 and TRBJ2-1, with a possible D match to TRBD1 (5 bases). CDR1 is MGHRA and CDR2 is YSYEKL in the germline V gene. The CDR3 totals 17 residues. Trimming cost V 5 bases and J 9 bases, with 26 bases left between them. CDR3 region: CASSSSLAGKARGEQFF. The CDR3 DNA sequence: TGCGCCAGCAGCTCATCCTTAGCAGGGAAGGCCCGAGGTGAGCAGTTCTTC.

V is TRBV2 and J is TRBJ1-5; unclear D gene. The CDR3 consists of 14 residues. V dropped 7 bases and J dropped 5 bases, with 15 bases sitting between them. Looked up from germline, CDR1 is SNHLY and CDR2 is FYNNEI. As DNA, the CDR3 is TGTGCCAGCAATTTTATGCAGGCGGATCAGCCCCAGCATTTT. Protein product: CASNFMQADQPQHF.

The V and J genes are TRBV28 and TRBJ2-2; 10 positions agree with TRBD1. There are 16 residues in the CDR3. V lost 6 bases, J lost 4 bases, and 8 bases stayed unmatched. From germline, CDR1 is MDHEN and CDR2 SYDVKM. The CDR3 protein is CASRRGTGEFTGELFF. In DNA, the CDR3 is TGTGCCAGCAGACGCGGGACAGGGGAATTCACCGGGGAGCTGTTTTTT.

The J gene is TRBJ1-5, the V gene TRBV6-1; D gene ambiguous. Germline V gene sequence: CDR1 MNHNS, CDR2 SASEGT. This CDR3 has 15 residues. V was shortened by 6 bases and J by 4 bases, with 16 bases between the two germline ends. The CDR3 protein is CASRREGVLNQPQHF. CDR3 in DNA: TGTGCCAGCAGACGAGAGGGAGTTCTAAATCAGCCCCAGCATTTT.

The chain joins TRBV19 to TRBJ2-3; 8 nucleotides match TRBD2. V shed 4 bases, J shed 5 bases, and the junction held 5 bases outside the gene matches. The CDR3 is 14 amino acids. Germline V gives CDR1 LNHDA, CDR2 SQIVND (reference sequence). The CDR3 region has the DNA TGTGCCAGTAGTACGGCGGGGGGCAAAGATACGCAGTATTTT. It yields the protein CASSTAGGKDTQYF.

The CDR3 region is CSALIGHSNYEQYF. CDR3 nucleotides: TGCAGCGCCCTAATCGGACACTCTAACTACGAGCAGTACTTC. V and J are TRBV29-1 and TRBJ2-7; tentatively, D is TRBD1 (5 bases). V gave up 7 bases and J gave up 3 bases, with 19 bases separating them. CDR1 and CDR2 (germline): SQVTM, ANQGSEA. CDR3 length: 14 amino acids.

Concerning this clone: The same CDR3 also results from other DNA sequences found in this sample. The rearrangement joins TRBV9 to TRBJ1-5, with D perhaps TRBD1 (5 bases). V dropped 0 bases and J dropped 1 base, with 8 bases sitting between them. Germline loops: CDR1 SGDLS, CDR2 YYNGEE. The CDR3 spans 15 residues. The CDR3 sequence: CASSVGGRSNQPQHF. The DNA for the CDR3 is TGTGCCAGCAGCGTAGGGGGACGAAGCAATCAGCCCCAGCATTTT.

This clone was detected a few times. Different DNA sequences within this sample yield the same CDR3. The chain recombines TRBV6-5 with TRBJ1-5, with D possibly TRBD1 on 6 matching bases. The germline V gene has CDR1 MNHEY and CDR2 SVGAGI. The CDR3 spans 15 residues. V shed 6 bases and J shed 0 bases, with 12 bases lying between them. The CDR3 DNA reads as TGTGCCAGCAGCAGAACAGGGTTTAGCAATCAGCCCCAGCATTTT. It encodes CASSRTGFSNQPQHF.

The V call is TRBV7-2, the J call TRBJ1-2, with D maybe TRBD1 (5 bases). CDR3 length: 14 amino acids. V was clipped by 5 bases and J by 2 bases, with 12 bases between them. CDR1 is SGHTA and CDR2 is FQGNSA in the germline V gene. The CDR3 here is CASSPGGDNYGYTF. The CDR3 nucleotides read TGTGCCAGCAGCCCCGGGGGAGACAACTATGGCTACACCTTC.

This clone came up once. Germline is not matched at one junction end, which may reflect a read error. CDR3 bases: TGTGCCAGCAGCTTAGAAGCAGGGAGGGACCTGGAGGTCTTC. It is translated as CASSLEAGRDLEVF. The chain employs TRBV7-2 and TRBJ1-2; D possibly corresponds to TRBD1 (5 bases). The CDR3 totals 14 residues. Germline CDR1 is SGHTA and CDR2 is FQGNSA.

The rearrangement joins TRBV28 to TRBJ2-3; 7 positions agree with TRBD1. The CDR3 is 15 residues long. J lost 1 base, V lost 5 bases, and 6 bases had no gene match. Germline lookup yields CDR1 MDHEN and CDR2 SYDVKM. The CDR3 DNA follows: TGTGCCAGCAGTAGGGGGCGGGCCGGCACAGATACGCAGTATTTT. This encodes CASSRGRAGTDTQYF.

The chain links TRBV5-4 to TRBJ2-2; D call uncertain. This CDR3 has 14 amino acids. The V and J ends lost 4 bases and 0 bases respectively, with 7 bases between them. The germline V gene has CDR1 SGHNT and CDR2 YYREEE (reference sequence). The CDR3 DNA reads TGTGCCAGCAGCCAAGACTCGAACACCGGGGAGCTGTTTTTT. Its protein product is CASSQDSNTGELFF. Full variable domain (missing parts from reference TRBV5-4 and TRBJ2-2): ETGVTQSPTHLIKTRGQQVTLRCSSQSGHNTVSWYQQALGQGPQFIFQYYREEENGRGNFPPRFSGLQFPNYSSELNVNALELDDSALYLCASSQDSNTGELFFGEGSRLTVL.

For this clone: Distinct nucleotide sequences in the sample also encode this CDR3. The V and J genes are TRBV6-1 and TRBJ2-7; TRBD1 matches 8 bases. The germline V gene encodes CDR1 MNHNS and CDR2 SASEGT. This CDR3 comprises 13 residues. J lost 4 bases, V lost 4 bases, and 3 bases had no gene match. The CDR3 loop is CASSGTGRYEQYF. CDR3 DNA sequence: TGTGCCAGCAGTGGGACAGGGCGGTACGAGCAGTACTTC.

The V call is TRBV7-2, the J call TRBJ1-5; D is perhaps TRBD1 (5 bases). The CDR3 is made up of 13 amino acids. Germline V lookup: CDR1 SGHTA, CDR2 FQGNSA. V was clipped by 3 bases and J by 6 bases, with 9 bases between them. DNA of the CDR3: TGTGCCAGCAGCTTTGGGGGTTCTCAGCCCCAGCATTTT. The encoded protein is CASSFGGSQPQHF.

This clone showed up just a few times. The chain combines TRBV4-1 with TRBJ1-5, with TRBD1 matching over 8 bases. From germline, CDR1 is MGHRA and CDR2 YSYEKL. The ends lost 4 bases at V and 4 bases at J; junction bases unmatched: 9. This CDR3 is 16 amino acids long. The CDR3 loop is CASSPGGQGGNQPQHF. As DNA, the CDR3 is TGCGCCAGCAGCCCTGGCGGACAGGGAGGGAATCAGCCCCAGCATTTT.

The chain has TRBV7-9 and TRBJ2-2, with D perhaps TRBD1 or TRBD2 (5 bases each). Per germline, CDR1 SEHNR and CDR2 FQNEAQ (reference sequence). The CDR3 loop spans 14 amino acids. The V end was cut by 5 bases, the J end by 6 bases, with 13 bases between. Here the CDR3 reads CASSRGQGAGELFF. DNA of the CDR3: TGTGCCAGCAGCCGAGGGCAAGGGGCCGGGGAGCTGTTTTTT.

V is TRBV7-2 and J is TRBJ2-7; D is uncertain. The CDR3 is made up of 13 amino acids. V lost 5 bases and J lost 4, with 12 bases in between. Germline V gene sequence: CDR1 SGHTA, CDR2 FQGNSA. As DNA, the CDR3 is TGTGCCAGCAGCGCGCCCACCAGTTACGAGCAGTACTTC. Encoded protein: CASSAPTSYEQYF.

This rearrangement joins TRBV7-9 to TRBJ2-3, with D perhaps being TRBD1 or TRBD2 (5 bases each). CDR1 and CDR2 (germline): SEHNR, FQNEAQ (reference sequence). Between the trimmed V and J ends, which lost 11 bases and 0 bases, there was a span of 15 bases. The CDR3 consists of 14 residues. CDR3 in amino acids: CALGVASSTDTQYF. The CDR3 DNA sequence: TGTGCCTTGGGGGTAGCGTCTAGCACAGATACGCAGTATTTT.

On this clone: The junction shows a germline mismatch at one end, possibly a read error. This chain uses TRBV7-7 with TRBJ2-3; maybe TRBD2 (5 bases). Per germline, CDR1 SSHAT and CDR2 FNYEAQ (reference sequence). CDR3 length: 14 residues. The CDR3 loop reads CASSLAHHTDTQYF. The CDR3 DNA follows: TGTGCTAGCAGCTTAGCGCACCACACAGATACGCAGTATTTT.

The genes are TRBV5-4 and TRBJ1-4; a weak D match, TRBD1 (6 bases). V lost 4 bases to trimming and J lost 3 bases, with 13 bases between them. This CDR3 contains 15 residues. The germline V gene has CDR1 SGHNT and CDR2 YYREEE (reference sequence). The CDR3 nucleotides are TGTGCCAGCAGCAATACAGGGACGGCTAATGAAAAACTGTTTTTT. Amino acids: CASSNTGTANEKLFF.

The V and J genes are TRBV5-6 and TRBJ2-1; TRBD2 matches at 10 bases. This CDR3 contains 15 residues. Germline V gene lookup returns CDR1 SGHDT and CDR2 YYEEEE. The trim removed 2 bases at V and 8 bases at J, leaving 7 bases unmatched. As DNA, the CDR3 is TGTGCCAGCAGCTTAGGAGCGGGGGGGCAGGATGAGCAGTTCTTC. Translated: CASSLGAGGQDEQFF.